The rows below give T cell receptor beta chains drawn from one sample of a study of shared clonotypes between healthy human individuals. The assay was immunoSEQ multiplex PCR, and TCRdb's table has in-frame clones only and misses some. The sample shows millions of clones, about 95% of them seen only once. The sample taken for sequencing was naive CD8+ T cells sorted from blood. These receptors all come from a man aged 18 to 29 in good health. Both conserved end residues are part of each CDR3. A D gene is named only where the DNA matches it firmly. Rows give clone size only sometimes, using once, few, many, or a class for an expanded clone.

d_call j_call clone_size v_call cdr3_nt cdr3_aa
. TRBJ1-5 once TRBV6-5 TGTGCCAGCAGTTACTCCTCTGGGCAGCCCCAGCATTTT CASSYSSGQPQHF
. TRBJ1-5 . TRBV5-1 TGCGCCAGCAGCTTGGAGCCAGGGCGGCAGCCCCAGCATTTT CASSLEPGRQPQHF
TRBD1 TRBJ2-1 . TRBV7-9 TGTGCCAGCAGCGCCCACAGGGGGCTTGAGAATGAGCAGTTCTTC CASSAHRGLENEQFF
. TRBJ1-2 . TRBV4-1 TGCGCCAGCAGCCAAGATCAGGCAGGGTGGTATGGCTACACCTTC CASSQDQAGWYGYTF
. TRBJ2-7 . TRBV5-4 TGTGCCAGCAGCTTGGGGGACTTCTACGAGCAGTACTTC CASSLGDFYEQYF
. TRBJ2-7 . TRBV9 TGTGCCAGCAGCGTAGGGGCCGGGAAGGGCTACGAGCAGTACTTC CASSVGAGKGYEQYF
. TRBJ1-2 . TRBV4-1 TGCGCCAGCAGCCAAGAACGCGGGAACTATGGCTACACCTTC CASSQERGNYGYTF
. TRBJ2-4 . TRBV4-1 TGCGCCAGCAGCCAAGATCCGGGGGCGGACATTCAGTACTTC CASSQDPGADIQYF
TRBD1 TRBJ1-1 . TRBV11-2 TGTGCCAGCAGCACCTACAGGGGGAAGGACACTGAAGCTTTCTTT CASSTYRGKDTEAFF
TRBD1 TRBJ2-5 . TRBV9 TGTGCCAGCAGCGTAGGAGGCAGGGGGACGGAGACCCAGTACTTC CASSVGGRGTETQYF
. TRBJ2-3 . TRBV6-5 TGTGCCAGCAGTTACTCGATTCTTGGCGGCACAGATACGCAGTATTTT CASSYSILGGTDTQYF
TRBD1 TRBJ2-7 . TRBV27 TGTGCCAGCAGTTCCATGCCCGGGACAGGCCCCGAGCAGTACTTC CASSSMPGTGPEQYF
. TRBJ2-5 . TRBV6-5 TGTGCCAGCAGTTACAGAAAAGGGGATGAGACCCAGTACTTC CASSYRKGDETQYF
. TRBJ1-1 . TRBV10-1 TGCGCCAGCAGTGGACTAACAGGGTTTAGGAACACTGAAGCTTTCTTT CASSGLTGFRNTEAFF
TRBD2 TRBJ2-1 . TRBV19 TGTGCCAGTAGTATATTCGATAGCGGGAGCTCCTACAATGAGCAGTTCTTC CASSIFDSGSSYNEQFF
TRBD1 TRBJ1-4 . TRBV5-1 TGCGCCAGCAGTCGGGACAGAGATAGCGAAAAACTGTTTTTT CASSRDRDSEKLFF
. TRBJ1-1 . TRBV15 TGTGCCACCAGCAGCTATGGAGGGACTGAAGCTTTCTTT CATSSYGGTEAFF
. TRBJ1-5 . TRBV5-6 TGTGCCAGCAGCCTCACGGGCCTTAGCAATCAGCCCCAGCATTTT CASSLTGLSNQPQHF
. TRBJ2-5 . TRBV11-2 TGTGCCAGCAGCTTATACGCAGGAGAAGTGGAGACCCAGTACTTC CASSLYAGEVETQYF
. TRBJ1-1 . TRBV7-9 TGTGCCAGCAGTACCCCCGGGGGGGGCCACACTGAAGCTTTCTTT CASSTPGGGHTEAFF
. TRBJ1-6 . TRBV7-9 TGTGCCAGCAGCTTAGGGGCGGCGAATAATTCACCCCTCCACTTT CASSLGAANNSPLHF
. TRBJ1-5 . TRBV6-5 TGTGCCAGCAGTTCAGGGGCGGATCAGCCCCAGCATTTT CASSSGADQPQHF
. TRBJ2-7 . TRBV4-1 TGCGCCAGCAGCCAAGACCCAGCAGGAGCATACGAGCAGTACTTC CASSQDPAGAYEQYF
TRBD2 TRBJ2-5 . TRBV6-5 TGTGCCAGCAGTCTCGGACTAGCGGACCAAGAGACCCAGTACTTC CASSLGLADQETQYF
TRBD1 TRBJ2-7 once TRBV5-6 TGTGCCAGCAGCTTGGCCGCGACAGGGCCCTCTTACTACGAGCAGTACTTC CASSLAATGPSYYEQYF
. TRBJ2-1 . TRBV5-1 TGCGCCAGCAGCTTGGGAGCTAGTGAGCAGTTCTTC CASSLGASEQFF
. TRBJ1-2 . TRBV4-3 TGCGCCAGCAGCCAAGATGGTAACAGATTTTATGGCTACACCTTC CASSQDGNRFYGYTF
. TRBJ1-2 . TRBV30 TGTGCCTGGACCGGGGCCGGGACAACTGGTGGCTACACCTTC CAWTGAGTTGGYTF
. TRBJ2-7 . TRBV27 TGTGCCAGCAGTTTAGGAGGGGCCCCCTCCTACGAGCAGTACTTC CASSLGGAPSYEQYF
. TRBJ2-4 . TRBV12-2 TGTGCAAGTCGCTTACTCCGGACAGGGAAGGACATTCAGTACTTC CASRLLRTGKDIQYF
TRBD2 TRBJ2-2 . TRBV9 TGTGCCAGCAGCGTCGCGGGGGAGCCCGGGGAGCTGTTTTTT CASSVAGEPGELFF
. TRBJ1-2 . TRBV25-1 TGTGCCAGCAGTGATAGGGGGGATTCAGGCGGCTACACCTTC CASSDRGDSGGYTF
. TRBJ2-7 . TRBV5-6 TGTGCCAGCAGCTTGGGGGCCCCCAACGAGCAGTACTTC CASSLGAPNEQYF
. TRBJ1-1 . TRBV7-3 TGTGCCAGCAGCCCGGGGCCTTTGCCTGAAGCTTTCTTT CASSPGPLPEAFF
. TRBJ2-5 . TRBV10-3 TGTGCCATCAGTGAGCCAATGGAGAACCAAGAGACCCAGTACTTC CAISEPMENQETQYF
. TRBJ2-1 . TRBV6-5 TGTGCCAGCAGTTACTCGACCGAAGACAATGAGCAGTTCTTC CASSYSTEDNEQFF
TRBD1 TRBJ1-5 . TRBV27 TGTGCCAGCAGTGACGGGACAGGGAATAGCAATCAGCCCCAGCATTTT CASSDGTGNSNQPQHF
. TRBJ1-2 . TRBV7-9 TGTGCCAGCAGCTTAGAGGGCGAGCCTACCCACTTC CASSLEGEPTHF
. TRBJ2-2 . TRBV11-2 TGTGCCAGCAGCCCACCCGGTGAGCTGTTTTTT CASSPPGELFF
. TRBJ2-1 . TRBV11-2 TGTGCCAGCAGCTTACTAGTCTCCTACAATGAGCAGTTCTTC CASSLLVSYNEQFF
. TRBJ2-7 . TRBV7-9 TGTGCCAGCAGCCCTGCAGGAGGGGGCCTCTACGAGCAGTACTTC CASSPAGGGLYEQYF
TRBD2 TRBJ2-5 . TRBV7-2 TGTGCCAGCAGCTATGGCGGGGGGGCTGAGACCCAGTACTTC CASSYGGGAETQYF
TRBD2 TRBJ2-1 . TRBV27 TGTGCCAGCAGTTTACTAGCGGCAAAATACAATGAGCAGTTCTTC CASSLLAAKYNEQFF